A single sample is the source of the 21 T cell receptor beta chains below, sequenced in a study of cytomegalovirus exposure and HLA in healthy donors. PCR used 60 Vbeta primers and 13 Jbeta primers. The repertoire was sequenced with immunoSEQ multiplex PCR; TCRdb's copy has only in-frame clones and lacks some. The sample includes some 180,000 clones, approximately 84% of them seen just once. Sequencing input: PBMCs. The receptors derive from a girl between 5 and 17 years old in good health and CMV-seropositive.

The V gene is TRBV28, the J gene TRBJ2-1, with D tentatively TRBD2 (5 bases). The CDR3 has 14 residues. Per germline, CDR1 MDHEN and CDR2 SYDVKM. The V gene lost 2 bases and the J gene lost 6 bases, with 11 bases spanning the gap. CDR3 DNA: TGTGCCAGCAGTTTAGTGGTCAGCGGCAATGAGCAGTTCTTC. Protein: CASSLVVSGNEQFF.

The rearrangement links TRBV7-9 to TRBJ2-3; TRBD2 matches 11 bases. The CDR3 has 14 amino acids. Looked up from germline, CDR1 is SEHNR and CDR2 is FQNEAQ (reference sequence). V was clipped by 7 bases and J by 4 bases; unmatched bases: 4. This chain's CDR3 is CASTTSGSADTQYF. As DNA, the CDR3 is TGTGCCAGCACCACTAGCGGGAGTGCAGATACGCAGTATTTT.

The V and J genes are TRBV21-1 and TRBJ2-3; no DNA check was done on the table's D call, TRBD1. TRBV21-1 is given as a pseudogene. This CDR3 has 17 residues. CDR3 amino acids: CASSPPPRTGVKDTQYF. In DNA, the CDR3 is TGTGCCAGCAGCCCTCCACCGCGGACAGGGGTGAAAGATACGCAGTATTTT.

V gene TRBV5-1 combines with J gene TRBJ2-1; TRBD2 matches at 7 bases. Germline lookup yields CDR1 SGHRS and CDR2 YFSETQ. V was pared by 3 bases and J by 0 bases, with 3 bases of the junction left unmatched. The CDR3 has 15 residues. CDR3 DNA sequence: TGCGCCAGCAGCTCCTCTAGCGGCTCCTACAATGAGCAGTTCTTC. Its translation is CASSSSSGSYNEQFF.

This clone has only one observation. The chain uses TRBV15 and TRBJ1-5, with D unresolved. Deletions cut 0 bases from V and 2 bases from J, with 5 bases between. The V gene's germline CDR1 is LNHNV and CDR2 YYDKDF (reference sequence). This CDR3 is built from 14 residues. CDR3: CATSRDRGNQPQHF. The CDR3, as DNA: TGTGCCACCAGCAGAGATCGGGGCAATCAGCCCCAGCATTTT.

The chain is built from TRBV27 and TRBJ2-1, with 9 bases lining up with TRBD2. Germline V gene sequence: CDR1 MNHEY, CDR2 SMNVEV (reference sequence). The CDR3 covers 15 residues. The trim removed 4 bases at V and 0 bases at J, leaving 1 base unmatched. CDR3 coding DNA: TGTGCCAGCAGTTATAGCGGGAGCTCCTACAATGAGCAGTTCTTC. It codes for CASSYSGSSYNEQFF.

As DNA, the CDR3 is TGTGCCAGCAGCTTAAACAGCGGGACCTCTACGCAGTATTTT. Amino acid sequence: CASSLNSGTSTQYF. V gene TRBV7-3 combines with J gene TRBJ2-3, with 7 nucleotides matching TRBD2. Germline CDR1 is SGHTA and CDR2 is FQGTGA. J was trimmed by 8 bases and V by 1 base; bases with no gene match: 6. The CDR3 is 14 amino acids. The full variable domain, completed using reference TRBV7-3 and TRBJ2-3, is GAGVSQTPSNKVTEKGKYVELRCDPISGHTALYWYRQSLGQGPEFLIYFQGTGAADDSGLPNDRFFAVRPEGSVSTLKIQRTERGDSAVYLCASSLNSGTSTQYFGPGTRLTVL.

The CDR3, as DNA: TGTGCCAGCAGAGTAGAGGGCAGGTCCCTAAACTATGGCTACACCTTC. Translating it yields CASRVEGRSLNYGYTF. This sequence joins TRBV21-1 and TRBJ1-2. TRBV21-1 is described as a pseudogene. The CDR3 is 16 amino acids.

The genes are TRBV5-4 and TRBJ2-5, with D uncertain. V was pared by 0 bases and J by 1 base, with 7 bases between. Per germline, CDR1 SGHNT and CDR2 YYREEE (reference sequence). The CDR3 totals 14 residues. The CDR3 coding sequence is TGTGCCAGCAGCTTGGGCCAGGCCCAAGAGACCCAGTACTTC. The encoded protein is CASSLGQAQETQYF.

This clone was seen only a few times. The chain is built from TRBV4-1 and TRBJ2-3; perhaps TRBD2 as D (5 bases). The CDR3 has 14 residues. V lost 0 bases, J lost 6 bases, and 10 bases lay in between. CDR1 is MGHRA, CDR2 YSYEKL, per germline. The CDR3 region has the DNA TGCGCCAGCAGCCAAGATATGGGAGTGGATACGCAGTATTTT. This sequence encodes CASSQDMGVDTQYF.

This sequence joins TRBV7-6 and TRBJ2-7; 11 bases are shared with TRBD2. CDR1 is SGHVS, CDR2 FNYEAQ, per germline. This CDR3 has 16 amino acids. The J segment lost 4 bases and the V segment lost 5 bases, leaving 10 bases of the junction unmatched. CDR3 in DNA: TGTGCCAGCAGCGAACAACTAGCGGGAGAGCGGTACGAGCAGTACTTC. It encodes CASSEQLAGERYEQYF.

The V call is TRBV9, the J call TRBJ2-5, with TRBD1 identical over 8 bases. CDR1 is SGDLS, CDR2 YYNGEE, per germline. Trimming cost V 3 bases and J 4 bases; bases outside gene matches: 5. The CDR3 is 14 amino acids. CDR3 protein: CASSETGVGETQYF. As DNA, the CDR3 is TGTGCCAGCAGCGAGACAGGGGTCGGAGAGACCCAGTACTTC.

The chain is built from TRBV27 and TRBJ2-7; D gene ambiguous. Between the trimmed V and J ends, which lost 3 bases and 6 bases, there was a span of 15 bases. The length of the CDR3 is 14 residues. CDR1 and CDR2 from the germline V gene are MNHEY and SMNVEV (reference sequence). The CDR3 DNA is TGTGCCAGCAGTTTGGTCCAGGCAGGTGTCGAGCAGTACTTC. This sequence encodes CASSLVQAGVEQYF.

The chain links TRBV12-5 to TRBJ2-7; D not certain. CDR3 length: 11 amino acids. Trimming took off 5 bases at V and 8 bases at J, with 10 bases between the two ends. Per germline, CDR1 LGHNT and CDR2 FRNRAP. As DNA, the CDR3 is TGTGCTAGTGGTGACGGGTGGAAGCAGTACTTC. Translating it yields CASGDGWKQYF. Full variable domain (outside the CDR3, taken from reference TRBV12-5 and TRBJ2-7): DARVTQTPRHKVTEMGQEVTMRCQPILGHNTVFWYRQTMMQGLELLAYFRNRAPLDDSGMPKDRFSAEMPDATLATLKIQPSEPRDSAVYFCASGDGWKQYFGPGTRLTVT.

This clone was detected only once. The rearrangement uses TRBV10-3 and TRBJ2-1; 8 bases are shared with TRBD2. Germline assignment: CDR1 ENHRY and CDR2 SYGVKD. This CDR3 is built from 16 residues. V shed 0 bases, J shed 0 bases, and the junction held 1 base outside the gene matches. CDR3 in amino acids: CAISESSGSSYNEQFF. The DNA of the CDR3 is TGTGCCATCAGTGAGTCGAGCGGGAGCTCCTACAATGAGCAGTTCTTC.

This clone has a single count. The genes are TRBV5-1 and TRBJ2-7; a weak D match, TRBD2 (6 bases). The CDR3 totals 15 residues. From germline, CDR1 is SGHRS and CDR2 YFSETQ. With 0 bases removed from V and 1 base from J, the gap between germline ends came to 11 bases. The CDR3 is CASSLDGSGSYEQYF. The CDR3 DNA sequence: TGCGCCAGCAGCTTGGATGGTAGCGGATCCTACGAGCAGTACTTC.

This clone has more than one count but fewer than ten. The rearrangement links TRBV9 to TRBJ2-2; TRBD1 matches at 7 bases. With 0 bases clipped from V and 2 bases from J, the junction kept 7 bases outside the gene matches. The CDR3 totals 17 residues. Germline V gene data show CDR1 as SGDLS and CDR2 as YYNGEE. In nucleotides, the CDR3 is TGTGCCAGCAGCGTAGATACCGGGACAGCTAACACCGGGGAGCTGTTTTTT. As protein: CASSVDTGTANTGELFF.

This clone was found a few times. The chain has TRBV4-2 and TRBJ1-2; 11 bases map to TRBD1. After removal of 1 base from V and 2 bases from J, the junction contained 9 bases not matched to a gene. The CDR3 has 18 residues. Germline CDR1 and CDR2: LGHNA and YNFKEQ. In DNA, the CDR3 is TGTGCCAGCAGCCAAGGGGTTAGGACAGGGGGCATCAACTATGGCTACACCTTC. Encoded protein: CASSQGVRTGGINYGYTF.

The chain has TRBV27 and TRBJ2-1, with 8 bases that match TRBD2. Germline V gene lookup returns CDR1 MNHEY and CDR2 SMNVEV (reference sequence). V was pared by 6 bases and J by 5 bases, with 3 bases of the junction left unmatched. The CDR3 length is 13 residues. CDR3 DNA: TGTGCCAGCAGGGGACTAGAAGACAATGAGCAGTTCTTC. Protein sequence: CASRGLEDNEQFF.

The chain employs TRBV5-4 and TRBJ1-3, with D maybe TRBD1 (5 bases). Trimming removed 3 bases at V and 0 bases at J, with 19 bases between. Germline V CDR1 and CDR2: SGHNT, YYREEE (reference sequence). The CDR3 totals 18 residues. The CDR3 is CASSSPEGAGTSGNTIYF. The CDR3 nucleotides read TGTGCCAGCAGCTCCCCCGAAGGGGCAGGAACCTCTGGAAACACCATATATTTT.

The DNA for the CDR3 is TGTGCCAGCAGCGGGGGGGGACTAGCAGAAGAGACCCAGTACTTC. This encodes CASSGGGLAEETQYF. This chain uses TRBV5-4 with TRBJ2-5; TRBD2 matches 9 bases. The germline V gene encodes CDR1 SGHNT and CDR2 YYREEE (reference sequence). Trimming took 4 bases from V and 3 from J; bases not matched to a gene: 7. The CDR3 has 15 amino acids.